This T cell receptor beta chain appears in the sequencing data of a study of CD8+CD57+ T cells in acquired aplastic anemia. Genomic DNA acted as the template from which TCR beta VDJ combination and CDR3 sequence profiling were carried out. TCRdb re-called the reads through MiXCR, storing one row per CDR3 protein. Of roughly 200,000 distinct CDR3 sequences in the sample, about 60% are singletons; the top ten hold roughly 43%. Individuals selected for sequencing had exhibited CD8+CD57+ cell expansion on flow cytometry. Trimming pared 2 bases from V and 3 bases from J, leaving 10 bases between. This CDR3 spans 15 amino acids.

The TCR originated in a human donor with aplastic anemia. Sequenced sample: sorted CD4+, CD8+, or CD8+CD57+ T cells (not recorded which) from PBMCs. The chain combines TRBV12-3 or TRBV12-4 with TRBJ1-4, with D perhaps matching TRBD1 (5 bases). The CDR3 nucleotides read TGTGCCAGCAGTTTAATGTCAGGGTCTAATGAAAAACTGTTTTTT. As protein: CASSLMSGSNEKLFF.